This TCR beta chain was captured by sequencing in a study of Ad26.COV2.S vaccination and SARS-CoV-2 variants. Study findings and constraints: Comparable non-spike TCR breadth was observed in vaccine and placebo recipients. The TCR breadth and depth analyses may have understated or missed part of the total T cell responses.

Documented treatment: some 20 received Ad26.COV2.S at low or high dose, single or two shots; a few received placebo; per-sample allocation not given. Sampling was performed 63 days after the first vaccine or placebo injection. The individual, an adult aged 18-55 years, was a donor in Boston. This CDR3 has 14 residues. The germline V gene has CDR1 GTSNPN and CDR2 SVGIG (reference sequence). Deletions cut 2 bases from V and 9 bases from J, with 20 bases between. Clones were sequenced by immunoSEQ multiplex PCR, and TCRdb holds only the in-frame ones, with some missing. The table has approximately 420,000 clones, roughly 90% seen once; the top ten hold 3.6%. A remark on this clone: Its antigen is as yet unknown.

The specimen comprised peripheral blood, sampled in a trial of Ad26.COV2.S vaccine versus placebo. The chain uses TRBV30 and TRBJ2-7, with a tentative D call TRBD2 (5 bases). This sequence was found in a person aged 18-65 years who received the Ad26.COV2.S COVID-19 vaccine or a placebo. The DNA for the CDR3 is TGTGCCTGGAGTCTGAGGGCGGCGATCTCGCGGCAGTACTTC. Amino acids: CAWSLRAAISRQYF.